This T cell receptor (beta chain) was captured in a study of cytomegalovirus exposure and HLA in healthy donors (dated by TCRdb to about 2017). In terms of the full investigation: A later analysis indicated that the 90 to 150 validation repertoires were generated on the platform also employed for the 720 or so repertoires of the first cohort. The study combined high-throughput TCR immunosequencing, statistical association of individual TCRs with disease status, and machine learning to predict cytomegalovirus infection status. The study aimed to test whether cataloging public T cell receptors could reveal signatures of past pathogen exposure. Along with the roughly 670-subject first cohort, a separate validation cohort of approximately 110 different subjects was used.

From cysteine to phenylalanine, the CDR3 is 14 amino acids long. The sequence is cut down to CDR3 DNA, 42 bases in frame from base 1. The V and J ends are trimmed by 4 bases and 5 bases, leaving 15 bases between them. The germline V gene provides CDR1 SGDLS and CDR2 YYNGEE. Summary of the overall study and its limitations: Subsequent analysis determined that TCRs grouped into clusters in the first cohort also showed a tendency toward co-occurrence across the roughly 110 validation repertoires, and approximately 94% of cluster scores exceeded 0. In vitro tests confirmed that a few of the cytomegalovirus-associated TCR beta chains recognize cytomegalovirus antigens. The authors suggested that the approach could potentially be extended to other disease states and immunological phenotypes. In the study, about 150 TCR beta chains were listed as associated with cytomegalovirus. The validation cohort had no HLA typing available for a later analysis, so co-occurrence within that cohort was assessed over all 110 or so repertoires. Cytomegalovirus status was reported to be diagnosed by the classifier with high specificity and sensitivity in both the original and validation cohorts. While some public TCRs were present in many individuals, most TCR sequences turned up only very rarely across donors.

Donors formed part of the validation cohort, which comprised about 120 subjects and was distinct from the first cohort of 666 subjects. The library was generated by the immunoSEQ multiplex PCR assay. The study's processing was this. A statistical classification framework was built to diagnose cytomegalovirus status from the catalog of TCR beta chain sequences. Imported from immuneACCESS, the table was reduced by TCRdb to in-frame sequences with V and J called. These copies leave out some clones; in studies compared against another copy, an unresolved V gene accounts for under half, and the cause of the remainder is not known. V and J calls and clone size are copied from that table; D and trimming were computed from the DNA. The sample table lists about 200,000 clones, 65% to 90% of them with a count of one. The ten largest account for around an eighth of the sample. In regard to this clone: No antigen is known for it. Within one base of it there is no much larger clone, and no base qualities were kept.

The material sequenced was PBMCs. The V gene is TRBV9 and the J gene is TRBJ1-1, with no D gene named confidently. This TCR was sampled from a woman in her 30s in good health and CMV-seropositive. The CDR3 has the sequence CASSILKRGTEAFF. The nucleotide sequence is TGTGCCAGCAGCATCCTCAAGAGAGGGACTGAAGCTTTCTTT.